This T cell receptor (beta chain) was identified in a study of T cells in Graves' hyperthyroidism and ophthalmopathy. About the study: Peripheral blood was taken when the disease was first diagnosed, before any treatment began.

TCR beta CDR3 sequences were amplified from RNA transcripts. During a first-round RT-PCR of the TCR CDR3, the HTBI primer set was used. TCRdb redid the calling of the multiplex PCR reads with MiXCR, one entry per CDR3 protein. The sample holds roughly 380,000 distinct CDR3 sequences, approximately 15% seen once. Calling Graves' hyperthyroidism stable meant ophthalmopathy did not progress within 18 months. With a duration under 2 months, the hyperthyroidism was newly diagnosed in patients aged 18 to 65. Study-level findings and limits: Ophthalmopathy was told apart from stable hyperthyroidism by a 13 V-J model.

This clonotype was recorded a few times. Its matching antigen is unknown. Sequenced: blood. The TCR sequence derives from a woman in her fifties or sixties with Graves' hyperthyroidism.

The CDR3 here is CASSVATSADQETQYF. The DNA of the CDR3 is TGTGCCAGCAGCGTAGCGACTAGCGCTGACCAAGAGACCCAGTACTTC. V and J are TRBV9 and TRBJ2-5; 8 bases match TRBD2. The CDR3 loop spans 16 amino acids. V was pared by 0 bases and J by 0 bases, with 4 bases of the junction left unmatched. Germline V gives CDR1 SGDLS, CDR2 YYNGEE.